Below, 8 T cell receptor beta chains from the same sample are listed, as sequenced in a study of metastatic and nonmetastatic thyroid tumors. All patients reached thyroid surgery having received no treatment beforehand. TCRdb reanalyzed the PCR reads via MiXCR. The data hold 15,000 to 20,000 clones, with approximately 22% observed a single time. The sequencing input was adjacent normal tissue. These receptors all come from a female donor with papillary thyroid cancer or a benign thyroid nodule (not recorded which). Some clones in this sample may be carry-over from other donors' samples.

Sample share makes this clone medium-sized. The chain couples TRBV20-1 to TRBJ2-7; TRBD1 is a possible D gene (6 bases). The germline CDR1 and CDR2 sequences are DFQATT and SNEGSKA (reference sequence). Trimming removed 0 bases at V and 1 base at J, with 16 bases between. The CDR3 spans 16 residues. This CDR3 reads CSARELWTVTSYEQYF. Here the CDR3 DNA reads TGCAGTGCTAGAGAGCTTTGGACAGTTACTTCCTACGAGCAGTACTTC.

This clone is labeled as medium-sized. The chain has TRBV7-2 and TRBJ1-5; 7 bases are a match to TRBD1. The CDR3 is 14 residues long. CDR1 and CDR2 from the germline V gene are SGHTA and FQGNSA. J gave up 6 bases and V 2 bases, and 4 bases lay outside the gene matches. CDR3 sequence: CASSLHRGGQPQHF. CDR3 coding DNA: TGTGCCAGCAGCTTACACAGGGGTGGTCAGCCCCAGCATTTT. The complete variable domain, with remaining parts taken from reference TRBV7-2 and TRBJ1-5, reads GAGVSQSPSNKVTEKGKDVELRCDPISGHTALYWYRQSLGQGLEFLIYFQGNSAPDKSGLPSDRFSAERTGGSVSTLTIQRTQQEDSAVYLCASSLHRGGQPQHFGDGTRLSIL.

This clone was seen repeatedly, ten times or more. The chain is built from TRBV6-2 or TRBV6-3 and TRBJ2-4, with no clear D. Germline CDR1 and CDR2: MNHEY and SVGEGT. The CDR3 spans 11 residues. V dropped 10 bases and J dropped 6 bases, with 10 bases sitting between them. The CDR3 here is CATATGNIQYF. CDR3 nucleotides: TGTGCCACAGCTACGGGAAACATTCAGTACTTC.

Here the CDR3 DNA reads TGTGCCAGCAGCGTAACCGGGACTAGCGGGAGTTACGAGCAGTACTTC. It codes for CASSVTGTSGSYEQYF. The V and J genes are TRBV7-8 and TRBJ2-7; 14 bases map to TRBD2. With V trimmed by 5 bases and J by 4 bases, 7 bases remained unmatched. Germline V CDR1 and CDR2: SGHVS, FQNEAQ. The CDR3 has 16 amino acids.

This clone was detected many times. The chain recombines TRBV30 with TRBJ2-3; D gene unclear. Trimming took 0 bases from V and 3 from J, leaving 16 bases between them. Germline V lookup: CDR1 GTSNPN, CDR2 SVGIG (reference sequence). This CDR3 has 16 amino acids. The CDR3 loop is CAWSVPVAAGTDTQYF. CDR3 DNA sequence: TGTGCCTGGAGTGTCCCGGTGGCGGCAGGAACAGATACGCAGTATTTT.

This clone was seen only once. Possible read error: a much larger clone is one base away. This rearrangement joins TRBV4-3 to TRBJ1-1, with 10 bases identical to TRBD1. Germline CDR1 and CDR2: LGHNA and YSLEER. This CDR3 region has 15 residues. The CDR3 DNA sequence: TGCGCCAGCAGCCCGGGACAGGGGCTTAACAGTGAAGCTTTCTTT. This codes for CASSPGQGLNSEAFF.

This CDR3 reads CASHDRVWTDTQYF. The CDR3 nucleotides read TGTGCCAGCCACGACAGGGTTTGGACAGATACGCAGTATTTT. The rearrangement uses TRBV6-1 and TRBJ2-3; TRBD1 matches at 7 bases. The CDR3 is 14 residues long. Germline-derived CDR1 and CDR2 are MNHNS and SASEGT. V lost 8 bases, J lost 3 bases, and 8 bases stayed unmatched.

The rearrangement uses TRBV11-2 and TRBJ2-1; a possible D gene is TRBD1 (6 bases). The CDR3 has 15 residues. Trimming cost V 6 bases and J 8 bases, with 20 bases left between them. Looked up from germline, CDR1 is SGHAT and CDR2 is FQNNGV. CDR3 DNA sequence: TGTGCCAGCAGACCCCCTAGAGGACAGAGGGATGAGCAGTTCTTC. This encodes CASRPPRGQRDEQFF.